Below, 18 T cell receptor beta chains from the same sample are listed, as sequenced in a study of blood T cell repertoires in COVID-19 (dated by TCRdb to the early 2020s). Library generation was performed with the immunoSEQ multiplex PCR assay. In TCRdb, the immuneACCESS table is reduced to in-frame sequences with V and J assigned. These tables do not hold every clone; where another copy was compared, an unresolved V gene accounts for under half, and the others remain unexplained. The sample table records 350,000 or so clones; 80% to 90% of these occur just once. The top ten hold roughly 4.2% of the sample. Sequenced input: PBMCs or T cells enriched from blood (not recorded which). The receptors stem from a woman between 40 and 50 years old with acute COVID-19.

The chain uses TRBV5-6 and TRBJ2-7, with D maybe TRBD1 (6 bases). The CDR3 totals 14 residues. Germline V gives CDR1 SGHDT, CDR2 YYEEEE. V was pared by 0 bases and J by 0 bases, with 7 bases between. The CDR3 protein is CASSLGGGSYEQYF. The DNA for the CDR3 is TGTGCCAGCAGCTTGGGAGGGGGCTCCTACGAGCAGTACTTC.

This chain joins TRBV13 and TRBJ2-1, with a tentative D call TRBD2 (5 bases). V shed 5 bases and J shed 5 bases, with 13 bases lying between them. This CDR3 has 14 amino acids. The germline gives CDR1 PRHDT, CDR2 FYEKMQ (reference sequence). CDR3 sequence: CASSGGRANNEQFF. CDR3 in DNA: TGTGCCAGCAGCGGCGGGCGCGCCAACAATGAGCAGTTCTTC.

This chain links TRBV2 with TRBJ1-6; 8 bases map to TRBD1. The V gene's germline CDR1 is SNHLY and CDR2 FYNNEI. The CDR3 has 15 amino acids. With V trimmed by 8 bases and J by 10 bases, 13 bases remained unmatched. This chain's CDR3 is CASSEAGGHGSPLHF. In DNA, the CDR3 is TGTGCCAGCTCAGAAGCAGGGGGCCACGGATCACCCCTCCACTTT.

The rearrangement joins TRBV5-1 to TRBJ1-1; no firm D call. The CDR3 loop spans 15 amino acids. V lost 3 bases to trimming and J lost 7 bases, with 19 bases between them. The germline CDR1 and CDR2 sequences are SGHRS and YFSETQ. The CDR3 reads CASSSNYETRDEAFF. The CDR3 DNA sequence: TGCGCCAGCAGCTCTAACTACGAGACGAGAGATGAAGCTTTCTTT.

This clone was seen just once. The chain carries TRBV4-2 and TRBJ1-2, with 9 bases lining up with TRBD1. The V gene's germline CDR1 is LGHNA and CDR2 YNFKEQ. The V segment lost 7 bases and the J segment 3 bases; nucleotides outside the gene matches: 12. The CDR3 totals 16 residues. The CDR3 here is CASTVDRGPIDYGYTF. The CDR3 nucleotides are TGTGCCAGCACAGTGGACAGGGGTCCCATCGACTATGGCTACACCTTC.

This rearrangement joins TRBV10-2 to TRBJ2-7, with 7 positions matching TRBD2. The CDR3 is 14 residues long. After removal of 9 bases from V and 0 bases from J, the junction contained 8 bases not matched to a gene. Germline CDR1 reads WSHSY; CDR2 reads SAAADI. In DNA, the CDR3 is TGCGCCAGTGAAGGGCTAGCGGTCTCCTACGAGCAGTACTTC. Translation gives CASEGLAVSYEQYF.

This chain links TRBV6-2 or TRBV6-3 with TRBJ1-1, with 7 nucleotides matching TRBD1. The CDR3 length is 16 residues. CDR1 and CDR2 (germline): MNHEY, SVGEGT. V shed 0 bases, J shed 1 base, and the junction held 5 bases outside the gene matches. CDR3 nucleotides: TGTGCCAGCAGTTACTCGAACCACAGGGGGAACACTGAAGCTTTCTTT. It yields the protein CASSYSNHRGNTEAFF.

This clone occurred once. The gene calls are TRBV7-9 and TRBJ1-2, with D unclear. This CDR3 comprises 14 residues. Per germline, CDR1 SEHNR and CDR2 FQNEAQ (reference sequence). V gave up 2 bases and J gave up 4 bases, with 11 bases separating them. For the CDR3, the DNA is TGTGCCAGCAGCTTAACTGTAGACATCTATGGCTACACCTTC. This encodes CASSLTVDIYGYTF.

The rearrangement uses TRBV9 and TRBJ1-2; D is perhaps TRBD1 (5 bases). The germline CDR1 and CDR2 sequences are SGDLS and YYNGEE. The V and J ends lost 4 bases and 0 bases respectively, with 13 bases between them. The CDR3 is 15 residues long. The CDR3 is CASSPNWGSNYGYTF. CDR3 nucleotide sequence: TGTGCCAGCAGCCCTAATTGGGGCTCTAACTATGGCTACACCTTC.

A few counts support this clone. This rearrangement joins TRBV19 to TRBJ1-2; 9 nucleotides line up with TRBD1. Germline CDR1 and CDR2: LNHDA and SQIVND (reference sequence). The CDR3 contains 13 residues. The junction had 4 bases not matched to a gene; V was cut back by 4 bases and J by 7 bases. The CDR3 region is CASSRTGAGGYTF. DNA of the CDR3: TGTGCCAGTAGTAGGACAGGGGCGGGTGGCTACACCTTC.

The genes are TRBV7-9 and TRBJ1-1; 8 positions match TRBD1. The CDR3 contains 14 residues. The germline V gene encodes CDR1 SEHNR and CDR2 FQNEAQ (reference sequence). V lost 3 bases to trimming and J lost 7 bases; unmatched junction nucleotides: 7. The CDR3 nucleotides are TGTGCCAGCAGCTTTTATGCCACAGGGGGTGAAGCTTTCTTT. Its protein product is CASSFYATGGEAFF.

This rearrangement joins TRBV9 to TRBJ1-1, with unresolved D. V dropped 0 bases and J dropped 4 bases, with 16 bases sitting between them. Germline V gives CDR1 SGDLS, CDR2 YYNGEE. This CDR3 comprises 16 residues. The CDR3 loop is CASSVGSGVSSTEAFF. The CDR3 nucleotides are TGTGCCAGCAGCGTAGGGTCCGGGGTCTCGAGCACTGAAGCTTTCTTT. Full variable domain (remainder filled in from reference TRBV9 and TRBJ1-1): DSGVTQTPKHLITATGQRVTLRCSPRSGDLSVYWYQQSLDQGLQFLIQYYNGEERAKGNILERFSAQQFPDLHSELNLSSLELGDSALYFCASSVGSGVSSTEAFFGQGTRLTVV.

This sequence joins TRBV23-1 and TRBJ1-1, with 10 nucleotides matching TRBD1. TRBV23-1 is assigned to the ORF class and has an uncertain function. The J segment lost 11 bases and the V segment lost 2 bases, leaving 8 bases of the junction unmatched. The CDR3 is 14 amino acids. The chain's CDR3 is CASSQPGQGSIAFF. DNA of the CDR3: TGCGCCAGCAGTCAACCGGGACAGGGGTCGATTGCTTTCTTT.

The chain has TRBV28 and TRBJ2-7; tentatively, D is TRBD2 (6 bases). Germline values: CDR1 MDHEN, CDR2 SYDVKM. V shed 7 bases and J shed 2 bases, with 15 bases lying between them. This CDR3 is built from 14 residues. CDR3 region: CASIGLPVTYEQYF. Written as DNA, the CDR3 is TGTGCCAGCATCGGACTACCCGTAACCTACGAGCAGTACTTC.

In its sample, this clone was seen once. This sequence joins TRBV15 and TRBJ2-7; TRBD1 might be the D (6 bases). CDR1 LNHNV and CDR2 YYDKDF come from the germline V gene (reference sequence). Trimming cost V 1 base and J 6 bases, with 19 bases left between them. This CDR3 comprises 16 residues. CDR3 residues: CATSRVPWQGSGEQYF. CDR3 DNA sequence: TGTGCCACCAGCAGAGTACCGTGGCAGGGGTCGGGCGAGCAGTACTTC.

The V and J genes are TRBV5-1 and TRBJ2-1; 8 bases fit TRBD1. Losses at the gene ends were 5 bases for V and 0 bases for J; bases not matched to a gene: 4. In germline, CDR1 is SGHRS, CDR2 YFSETQ. This CDR3 contains 15 residues. The CDR3, as DNA: TGCGCCAGCAGATTCACAGGGGGCTCCTACAATGAGCAGTTCTTC. Translated: CASRFTGGSYNEQFF.

This chain connects TRBV4-3 to TRBJ2-7, with D hard to call. CDR1 and CDR2 (germline): LGHNA, YSLEER. V was trimmed by 0 bases and J by 0 bases, leaving 9 bases between them. This CDR3 contains 15 residues. In DNA form, the CDR3 reads TGCGCCAGCAGCCAAGATGCGCATAGCTCCTACGAGCAGTACTTC. Translation gives CASSQDAHSSYEQYF.

The gene calls are TRBV29-1 and TRBJ1-4; 7 nucleotides agree with TRBD1. The germline V gene encodes CDR1 SQVTM and CDR2 ANQGSEA. This CDR3 spans 14 amino acids. Unmatched junction bases numbered 5, after V lost 4 bases and J lost 3 bases. This chain's CDR3 is CSVATGTANEKLFF. The CDR3 DNA follows: TGCAGCGTTGCGACTGGGACAGCTAATGAAAAACTGTTTTTT.